These T cell receptor beta chains were read from a single sample in a study of T cells in Graves' hyperthyroidism and ophthalmopathy. TCRdb recomputed calls from the multiplex PCR reads with MiXCR, one row per CDR3 protein. Of more than 500,000 distinct CDR3 sequences in the sample, 15% to 20% were seen once. Sequencing was done on a sample of blood. These receptor sequences come from a woman aged 25 to 39 with Graves' hyperthyroidism. Each CDR3 is given with its conserved first and last residue. The D gene is left open where the match is weak. Not all rows give a size; the values are once, few, many and, for expanded clones, a class.

size	V	D	J	DNA	CDR3
few	TRBV7-2	.	TRBJ1-6	TGTGCCAGCAGCTTTATGTCCAGAAATAATTCACCCCTCCACTTT	CASSFMSRNNSPLHF
.	TRBV19	TRBD2	TRBJ2-7	TGTGCCAGTAGCCAACCCGGGACTAGCGGACTCTACGAGCAGTACTTC	CASSQPGTSGLYEQYF
.	TRBV13	TRBD2	TRBJ2-3	TGTGCCAGCAGCTTAGAGACTAGCGGGAGGACAGATACGCAGTATTTT	CASSLETSGRTDTQYF
many	TRBV11-2	TRBD2	TRBJ2-1	TGTGCCAGCAGCTTAGAGTGGGAGCTAGCGGGCTACAATGAGCAGTTCTTC	CASSLEWELAGYNEQFF
many	TRBV27	.	TRBJ2-3	TGTGCCAGCAGTCCGACTGAACAGAGGGGTACGCAGTATTTT	CASSPTEQRGTQYF
many	TRBV12-3/TRBV12-4	.	TRBJ1-1	TGTGCCAGCACCCCTGGATTAGGAGCTTTCTTT	CASTPGLGAFF
many	TRBV7-3	TRBD2	TRBJ2-1	TGTGCCAGCAGCCAGACTAGCGGGAGTAATGAGCAGTTCTTC	CASSQTSGSNEQFF
many	TRBV7-9	.	TRBJ2-1	TGTGCCAGCAGCCCCCGGAGGCGGGGACGGGCGGGTTACAATGAGCAGTTCTTC	CASSPRRRGRAGYNEQFF
.	TRBV6-1	.	TRBJ1-3	TGTGCCAGCAGTACAGTCTCTGGAAACACCATATATTTT	CASSTVSGNTIYF
many	TRBV28	.	TRBJ1-6	TGTGCCAGCACTCACGGGCAGGTCTCCTATAATTCACCCCTCCACTTT	CASTHGQVSYNSPLHF
.	TRBV4-1	.	TRBJ1-5	TGCGCCAGCAGCCAAGATCTGAGAGGGGGTCCATATCAGCCCCAGCATTTT	CASSQDLRGGPYQPQHF
many	TRBV5-1	TRBD1	TRBJ2-2	TGCGCCAGCAGCCCGGGACAGGGGGCGTTACGGAACACCGGGGAGCTGTTTTTT	CASSPGQGALRNTGELFF
many	TRBV2	.	TRBJ2-5	TGTGCCAGCAGTGAAGAAGAGACAGGGTACTTC	CASSEEETGYF
many	TRBV7-2	.	TRBJ1-5	TGTGCCAGCAGCTTTAGGGATGGAGGCGATCAGCCCCAGCATTTT	CASSFRDGGDQPQHF
many	TRBV20-1	.	TRBJ2-1	TGCAGTGCTAGTCCCGAGAGCTTCTCCTACAATGAGCAGTTCTTC	CSASPESFSYNEQFF
.	TRBV7-9	.	TRBJ2-5	TGTGCCAGCAGCATAAGGGACCTCCCACAAGAGACCCAGTACTTC	CASSIRDLPQETQYF
many	TRBV10-3	.	TRBJ2-5	TGTGCCATCAGTGAGTCTAGCAGCCAAGAGACCCAGTACTTC	CAISESSSQETQYF
.	TRBV9	TRBD2	TRBJ2-1	TGTGCCAGCAGCAAACGGACTAGCGGGAGTAATGAGCAGTTCTTC	CASSKRTSGSNEQFF
many	TRBV5-1	.	TRBJ1-4	TGCGCCAGCAGCTTGGCCCCCGGCAGAAATAATGAAAAACTGTTTTTT	CASSLAPGRNNEKLFF
many	TRBV6-1	.	TRBJ2-2	TGTGCCAGCAGGCCGCTTTCGGAACTCCTCGCCGGGGAGCTGTTTTTT	CASRPLSELLAGELFF
.	TRBV10-3	.	TRBJ2-1	TGTGCCACCGCGGATCGCTCCTACAATGAGCAGTTCTTC	CATADRSYNEQFF
few	TRBV20-1	TRBD1	TRBJ2-7	TGCAGTGCTAGAGATATCGGGACAGGATACGAGCAGTACTTC	CSARDIGTGYEQYF
.	TRBV4-2	.	TRBJ2-3	TGTGCCAGCAGCCAAGATATTCGGAACAGGGAGGCCTCAGATACGCAGTATTTT	CASSQDIRNREASDTQYF
many	TRBV12-3/TRBV12-4	.	TRBJ2-7	TGTGCCAGCAGTTTACCCCCATACGAGCAGTACTTC	CASSLPPYEQYF
few	TRBV6-1	TRBD1	TRBJ2-4	TGTGCCAGCAGCCCGACAGGGGTTCGGAACATTCAGTACTTC	CASSPTGVRNIQYF
many	TRBV27	.	TRBJ1-5	TGTGCCAGCAGCTCATGGGGGGCTGAAAATCAGCCCCAGCATTTT	CASSSWGAENQPQHF
.	TRBV19	.	TRBJ1-1	TGTGCCAGTGCTCGTGGCGGTATGAACACTGAAGCTTTCTTT	CASARGGMNTEAFF
few	TRBV4-1	.	TRBJ2-2	TGCGCCAGCAGCCAAGATTATAAATCGACCGGGGAGCTGTTTTTT	CASSQDYKSTGELFF
many	TRBV4-1	TRBD1	TRBJ1-4	TGCGCCAGCAGCCAAGGGACAGGGTTTGGTGAAAAACTGTTTTTT	CASSQGTGFGEKLFF
many	TRBV7-2	TRBD1	TRBJ2-7	TGTGCCAGCAGCAAGGACAGGGAAGGCTACGAGCAGTACTTC	CASSKDREGYEQYF
many	TRBV5-1	TRBD1	TRBJ1-2	TGCGCCAGCAGCCCTGCGGGACAGCTCTATGGCTACACCTTC	CASSPAGQLYGYTF
many	TRBV20-1	TRBD2	TRBJ2-5	TGCAGTGCTAACCGACTAGCGGGATCCCAAGAGACCCAGTACTTC	CSANRLAGSQETQYF
.	TRBV29-1	.	TRBJ2-3	TGCAGCACCAACCCTAGCACAGATACGCAGTATTTT	CSTNPSTDTQYF
.	TRBV6-5	TRBD1	TRBJ1-4	TGTGCCAGCAGTTCCGACAGGGGCCAGCCGGAACTGTTTTTT	CASSSDRGQPELFF
.	TRBV27	TRBD1	TRBJ2-5	TGTGCCAGCAGGCCGGGACAGGGTGTGACCCAGTACTTC	CASRPGQGVTQYF
many	TRBV20-1	.	TRBJ1-1	TGCAGTGCTAGTATGGACACTGAAGCTTTCTTT	CSASMDTEAFF
many	TRBV29-1	TRBD2	TRBJ2-1	TGCAGCGTTGTGGGGGCGGGAGGTTTCAATGAGCAGTTCTTC	CSVVGAGGFNEQFF
many	TRBV7-9	TRBD2	TRBJ2-3	TGTGCCAGCAGCTCCTGGGGGGGTAGCACAGATACGCAGTATTTT	CASSSWGGSTDTQYF
.	TRBV20-1	.	TRBJ2-5	TGCAGTGCCTTCCTTCGGGACACCCAAGAGACCCATTACTTC	CSAFLRDTQETHYF
many	TRBV28	.	TRBJ2-3	TGTGCCAGCAGCCCCTTCCGGGATTTCTACACAGATACGCAGTATTTT	CASSPFRDFYTDTQYF